This entry lists 15 T cell receptor beta chains sequenced from one sample in a study of cytomegalovirus exposure and HLA in healthy donors. Primers included in the PCR were 60 Vbeta and 13 Jbeta primers. The table came from immunoSEQ multiplex PCR; TCRdb's copy has only in-frame clones and leaves some out. The table includes around 130,000 clones, roughly 84% detected once. Material: PBMCs. The receptor source for this set is a girl aged 2-15 years in good health and CMV-seronegative.

The CDR3 loop reads CASKLAGGSNSQQYF. The DNA of the CDR3 is TGTGCCAGTAAACTAGCGGGAGGGTCCAACTCCCAGCAGTACTTC. This rearrangement joins TRBV19 to TRBJ2-7; 13 bases agree with TRBD2. CDR3 length: 15 amino acids. V lost 7 bases, J lost 8 bases, and 11 bases stayed unmatched. Germline V gene sequence: CDR1 LNHDA, CDR2 SQIVND (reference sequence).

This clone was observed a handful of times. The CDR3 sequence: CASSLKSIQQYF. The CDR3, as DNA: TGTGCCAGCAGCTTGAAGTCTATCCAGCAGTACTTC. V usage is TRBV5-6 and J usage is TRBJ2-7, with D uncertain. The CDR3 runs 12 residues. Germline V gene sequence: CDR1 SGHDT, CDR2 YYEEEE. V was clipped by 1 base and J by 8 bases, with 10 bases between them. The variable domain in full, with the rest retrieved from reference TRBV5-6 and TRBJ2-7, is DAGVTQSPTHLIKTRGQQVTLRCSPKSGHDTVSWYQQALGQGPQFIFQYYEEEERQRGNFPDRFSGHQFPNYSSELNVNALLLGDSALYLCASSLKSIQQYFGPGTRLTVT.

This clone occurred once. CDR3 sequence reads: CASSIDRGDEKLFF. The CDR3 coding sequence is TGTGCCAGTAGTATTGACAGGGGTGATGAAAAACTGTTTTTT. This chain uses TRBV19 with TRBJ1-4; 8 bases align to TRBD1. Trimming removed 3 bases from V and 6 bases from J; junction bases left unmatched: 3. The germline gives CDR1 LNHDA, CDR2 SQIVND (reference sequence). There are 14 residues in the CDR3.

The chain joins TRBV7-9 to TRBJ2-5, with a tentative D call TRBD1 (7 bases). V gave up 2 bases and J gave up 11 bases, with 18 bases separating them. Germline-derived CDR1 and CDR2 are SEHNR and FQNEAQ (reference sequence). CDR3 length equals 14 residues. Here the CDR3 reads CASSLTGEVWEQYF. DNA of the CDR3: TGTGCCAGCAGCTTAACAGGGGAGGTGTGGGAGCAGTACTTC.

There are a few counts of this clone. The chain has TRBV2 and TRBJ1-5; D remains ambiguous. CDR1 and CDR2 from the germline V gene are SNHLY and FYNNEI. CDR3 length: 11 residues. Trimming cost V 6 bases and J 7 bases, with 7 bases left between them. CDR3 sequence (DNA): TGTGCCAGCAGAGGAGGACAGCCCCAGCATTTT. Translated, it gives CASRGGQPQHF.

V is TRBV20-1 and J is TRBJ1-1, with D hard to call. Germline V CDR1 and CDR2: DFQATT, SNEGSKA (reference sequence). V lost 8 bases, J lost 1 base, and 8 bases lay in between. CDR3 length: 11 residues. The DNA for the CDR3 is TGCAGTTTGTCGGGGAACACTGAAGCTTTCTTT. It encodes CSLSGNTEAFF.

This clone was seen only once. This chain connects TRBV7-9 to TRBJ2-2; 12 bases match TRBD2. In germline, CDR1 is SEHNR, CDR2 FQNEAQ (reference sequence). The CDR3 consists of 16 residues. Trimming cost V 4 bases and J 7 bases; bases outside gene matches: 7. CDR3 residues: CASSSSLAGGDGELFF. The CDR3 DNA follows: TGTGCCAGCAGCTCCTCCCTAGCGGGAGGGGACGGGGAGCTGTTTTTT.

This clone was seen just once. The rearrangement links TRBV4-2 to TRBJ1-4; 10 positions agree with TRBD1. With V trimmed by 4 bases and J by 0 bases, 8 bases remained unmatched. Germline loops: CDR1 LGHNA, CDR2 YNFKEQ. The CDR3 sequence is 18 residues long. CDR3 loop: CASSPRTGGGSTNEKLFF. CDR3 bases: TGTGCCAGCAGCCCTCGGACAGGGGGAGGATCAACTAATGAAAAACTGTTTTTT.

The J gene is TRBJ2-2, the V gene TRBV30, with TRBD2 matching over 9 bases. V was clipped by 5 bases and J by 6 bases; unmatched bases: 16. CDR1 and CDR2 (germline): GTSNPN, SVGIG (reference sequence). The CDR3 runs 17 residues. CDR3 sequence (DNA): TGTGCCTGGGGCTTCTGGGGTAGCGGGAGATGGTCCGGGGAGCTGTTTTTT. Translated, it gives CAWGFWGSGRWSGELFF.

This sequence joins TRBV11-3 and TRBJ2-1; possibly TRBD1 for D (5 bases). This CDR3 has 17 amino acids. The V gene's germline CDR1 is SGHNT and CDR2 YENEEA. The V end was cut by 4 bases, the J end by 2 bases, with 18 bases between. The CDR3 sequence: CASSSSSRVVTYNEQFF. In DNA, the CDR3 is TGTGCCAGCAGCTCGAGCTCCAGGGTGGTAACCTACAATGAGCAGTTCTTC.

The chain links TRBV7-8 to TRBJ1-1; TRBD1 aligns across 8 bases. V lost 5 bases to trimming and J lost 4 bases; unmatched junction nucleotides: 9. Germline loops: CDR1 SGHVS, CDR2 FQNEAQ. The CDR3 runs to 15 residues. In DNA form, the CDR3 reads TGTGCCAGCAGCGCCCAGGACAGGGCTACCACTGAAGCTTTCTTT. Encoded protein: CASSAQDRATTEAFF. Filled out from reference TRBV7-8 and TRBJ1-1, the complete variable domain reads GAGVSQSPRYKVAKRGQDVALRCDPISGHVSLFWYQQALGQGPEFLTYFQNEAQLDKSGLPSDRFFAERPEGSVSTLKIQRTQQEDSAVYLCASSAQDRATTEAFFGQGTRLTVV.

The CDR3 nucleotides read TGTGCCAGCAGCGCCGACAGGGGGCTGCACAATGAGCAGTTCTTC. This gives the protein CASSADRGLHNEQFF. This chain connects TRBV7-2 to TRBJ2-1; TRBD1 matches 10 bases. V shed 5 bases, J shed 5 bases, and the junction held 6 bases outside the gene matches. Germline V lookup: CDR1 SGHTA, CDR2 FQGNSA. This CDR3 has 15 amino acids.

CDR3 loop: CASSPTRGTEAFF. The CDR3 nucleotides are TGTGCCAGCAGCCCCACGCGAGGCACTGAAGCTTTCTTT. This chain connects TRBV7-9 to TRBJ1-1; D is undetermined. Germline CDR1 reads SEHNR; CDR2 reads FQNEAQ (reference sequence). This CDR3 region has 13 residues. Trimming left V 5 bases short and J 4 bases short, with 11 bases between.

The chain carries TRBV5-5 and TRBJ1-5, with D possibly matching TRBD1 (5 bases). Germline CDR1 SGHKS, CDR2 YYEKEE (reference sequence). V was cut by 3 bases and J by 2 bases, with 6 bases left in between. The CDR3 length is 13 residues. The CDR3 protein is CASSWGGNQPQHF. The CDR3 coding sequence is TGTGCCAGCAGCTGGGGCGGCAATCAGCCCCAGCATTTT.

The chain joins TRBV13 to TRBJ2-5; TRBD2 matches 9 bases. V was pared by 3 bases and J by 5 bases, with 7 bases of the junction left unmatched. The germline gives CDR1 PRHDT, CDR2 FYEKMQ (reference sequence). This CDR3 is built from 15 residues. For the CDR3, the DNA is TGTGCCAGCAGCTTGCGCGGGGGGGCGGGGGAGACCCAGTACTTC. Protein sequence: CASSLRGGAGETQYF.